A selection of T cell receptor beta chains follows, all from one sample in a study of CD8 T cells in Susac syndrome. One entry per CDR3 protein results from TCRdb running MiXCR on the immunoSEQ multiplex PCR reads. The sample shows about 140,000 distinct CDR3 sequences, approximately 96% of them seen only once. The sequencing input was CD4+ T cells from PBMCs. Receptor source: a human donor with Susac syndrome. CDR3s include the opening cysteine and the closing phenylalanine or tryptophan. A D gene is named only where the DNA matches it firmly. Not every row has a clone size; where given, it reads once, few, many or a size class.

size,D,J,V,CDR3,DNA
.,.,TRBJ2-2,TRBV12-3/TRBV12-4,CASRSGYTGELFF,TGTGCCAGCCGGAGCGGATACACCGGGGAGCTGTTTTTT
.,.,TRBJ2-1,TRBV29-1,CSVVNQASYNEQFF,TGCAGCGTTGTCAACCAGGCGTCGTACAATGAGCAGTTCTTC
.,.,TRBJ2-7,TRBV20-1,CSATQTSYEQYF,TGCAGTGCCACCCAGACCTCCTACGAGCAGTACTTC
.,.,TRBJ2-4,TRBV20-1,CSASAWAAARGVSF,TGCAGTGCTAGTGCCTGGGCAGCAGCTCGGGGAGTAAGCTTC
.,.,TRBJ1-5,TRBV28,CASSPLTGRSQHF,TGTGCCAGCAGTCCGCTTACGGGACGGTCCCAGCATTTT
.,TRBD2,TRBJ2-3,TRBV6-1,CASTPWGGITDTQYF,TGTGCCAGCACCCCCTGGGGGGGGATCACAGATACGCAGTATTTT
.,TRBD1,TRBJ1-1,TRBV3-1,CASSQGLGTGKMFPEAFF,TGTGCCAGCAGCCAAGGCCTGGGGACAGGAAAGATGTTCCCTGAAGCTTTCTTT
.,.,TRBJ1-1,TRBV2,CASSQGVNTEAFF,TGTGCCAGCTCACAGGGAGTGAACACTGAAGCTTTCTTT
.,.,TRBJ2-7,TRBV12-5,CASGLVLHEVYYEQYF,TGTGCTAGTGGTTTGGTACTTCACGAGGTTTATTACGAGCAGTACTTC
.,TRBD1,TRBJ2-2,TRBV6-2/TRBV6-3,CASSKFGTGPNTGELFF,TGTGCCAGCAGCAAATTTGGGACAGGGCCGAACACCGGGGAGCTGTTTTTT
.,.,TRBJ2-3,TRBV28,CASSSAGKVPDTQYF,TGTGCCAGCAGCTCCGCAGGGAAGGTCCCAGATACGCAGTATTTT
.,.,TRBJ2-3,TRBV4-1,CASSHPGTRRVDTQYF,TGCGCCAGCAGCCACCCCGGGACTCGGCGGGTAGATACGCAGTATTTT
.,TRBD2,TRBJ2-3,TRBV7-3,CASSFGPQGLAGVDTQYF,TGTGCCAGCAGCTTTGGGCCCCAGGGACTAGCGGGAGTGGATACGCAGTATTTT
.,.,TRBJ2-7,TRBV20-1,CSGNKGVTYEQYF,TGCAGTGGGAATAAGGGGGTGACCTACGAGCAGTACTTC
.,.,TRBJ1-1,TRBV4-1,CASCRTSNTEAFF,TGCGCCAGCTGTCGGACATCGAACACTGAAGCTTTCTTT
.,TRBD1,TRBJ2-7,TRBV20-1,CSASDRGRSYEQYF,TGCAGTGCTTCGGACAGGGGGAGATCCTACGAGCAGTACTTC
.,TRBD2,TRBJ2-1,TRBV5-1,CASSFSTSGNEQFF,TGCGCCAGCAGCTTCAGTACTAGCGGAAATGAGCAGTTCTTC
.,.,TRBJ2-7,TRBV7-9,CASSLDGGTYEQYF,TGTGCCAGCAGCTTAGACGGGGGTACCTACGAGCAGTACTTC
.,.,TRBJ1-2,TRBV7-9,CASSLAAGYTF,TGTGCCAGCAGCCTAGCTGCGGGCTACACCTTC
.,.,TRBJ2-7,TRBV20-1,CSVLPPGLGGYEQYF,TGCAGTGTTTTACCTCCCGGACTAGGGGGCTACGAGCAGTACTTC
.,.,TRBJ2-6,TRBV20-1,CSARDLGQAKRTSGANVLTF,TGCAGTGCTAGAGATCTTGGGCAGGCGAAGCGTACCTCTGGGGCCAACGTCCTGACTTTC
.,TRBD1,TRBJ2-1,TRBV5-1,CASSLKGRGTGGFSSYNEQFF,TGCGCCAGCAGCTTGAAAGGGCGGGGGACAGGGGGTTTCAGCTCCTACAATGAGCAGTTCTTC
once,TRBD1,TRBJ1-2,TRBV29-1,CSVTRTGQYGYTF,TGCAGCGTTACCCGGACAGGGCAATATGGCTACACCTTC
.,.,TRBJ2-6,TRBV20-1,CSAQTVASRTGANVLTF,TGCAGTGCCCAGACAGTTGCGTCCCGAACTGGGGCCAACGTCCTGACTTTC
.,.,TRBJ1-2,TRBV4-1,CASSQDHMGGYTF,TGCGCCAGCAGCCAAGATCATATGGGAGGCTACACCTTC
.,TRBD2,TRBJ2-7,TRBV20-1,CSARDSSGVSYEQYF,TGCAGTGCTAGAGACTCGAGCGGGGTTTCCTACGAGCAGTACTTC
.,.,TRBJ1-1,TRBV20-1,CSASRLSQIEAFF,TGCAGTGCTAGTAGACTCAGCCAAATTGAAGCTTTCTTT
.,.,TRBJ1-6,TRBV7-9,CASSLNAGNNSPLHF,TGTGCCAGCAGCTTAAACGCAGGGAATAATTCACCCCTCCACTTT
.,TRBD1,TRBJ1-2,TRBV12-3/TRBV12-4,CASTQGVDRDGYTF,TGTGCCAGCACCCAGGGGGTTGATAGAGATGGCTACACCTTC
.,.,TRBJ2-7,TRBV6-4,CASSDSVSGEQYF,TGTGCCAGCAGTGACTCTGTCTCGGGCGAGCAGTACTTC
.,TRBD1,TRBJ2-3,TRBV11-2,CASSRGTASDTQYF,TGTGCCAGCAGCCGAGGGACAGCCTCAGATACGCAGTATTTT
.,TRBD1,TRBJ2-1,TRBV29-1,CSVEDRTGTVNEQFF,TGCAGCGTTGAAGACAGGACAGGGACTGTCAATGAGCAGTTCTTC
.,.,TRBJ2-7,TRBV4-1,CASSQFLQTYEQYF,TGCGCCAGCAGCCAATTTCTACAGACTTACGAGCAGTACTTC
.,.,TRBJ2-7,TRBV15,CATSRGADGTYEQYF,TGTGCCACCAGCAGGGGTGCGGACGGCACCTACGAGCAGTACTTC
.,.,TRBJ2-5,TRBV20-1,CSADARRGRQETQYF,TGCAGTGCTGACGCTCGCCGGGGGCGTCAAGAGACCCAGTACTTC
.,.,TRBJ1-3,TRBV15,CATSRDLDRAGNTIYF,TGTGCCACCAGCAGAGATCTCGACAGAGCTGGAAACACCATATATTTT
.,.,TRBJ2-1,TRBV5-1,CASSPGDNNEQFF,TGCGCCAGCAGCCCGGGTGACAACAATGAGCAGTTCTTC
.,TRBD2,TRBJ2-5,TRBV29-1,CSVERRLAGTQETQYF,TGCAGCGTTGAACGAAGATTAGCGGGGACCCAAGAGACCCAGTACTTC
.,.,TRBJ1-1,TRBV3-1,CAVWGPGTEAFF,TGTGCCGTGTGGGGGCCGGGGACTGAAGCTTTCTTT
.,.,TRBJ1-1,TRBV7-2,CASSPREGWDTEAFF,TGTGCCAGCAGCCCGCGTGAGGGGTGGGACACTGAAGCTTTCTTT
.,TRBD2,TRBJ2-1,TRBV20-1,CSAGLANNEQFF,TGCAGTGCTGGACTAGCGAACAATGAGCAGTTCTTC
.,TRBD1,TRBJ1-5,TRBV28,CASSSPDRGIQPQHF,TGTGCCAGCAGTTCCCCGGACAGGGGGATTCAGCCCCAGCATTTT
.,TRBD2,TRBJ2-3,TRBV3-1,CASSQTPLAGKGDTQYF,TGTGCCAGCAGCCAAACCCCCCTAGCGGGGAAAGGGGATACGCAGTATTTT